The TCR beta chain described here comes from a study of CD8 T cells in ankylosing spondylitis. Findings and limits, study-wide: Disease-linked clones proved CD8+ and comparatively uncommon in peripheral blood. From matched ankylosing spondylitis synovial fluid, disease-linked clones were reportedly recovered at significantly enriched levels. It appeared that ankylosing spondylitis blood was characterized by a TCR beta motif of roughly 8 highly homologous variants.

TCRdb reprocessed the 5' RACE reads with MiXCR, giving one entry per CDR3 protein. The data hold a few hundred thousand distinct CDR3 sequences, with 18% observed a single time. CDR3 length: 13 amino acids. The V and J ends lost 8 bases and 9 bases, in that order; junction bases with no gene match: 5. In germline, CDR1 is MNHEY, CDR2 SMNVEV (reference sequence). This clonotype showed up just a few times. Its antigen is not identified. V gene TRBV27 combines with J gene TRBJ1-6, with TRBD1 matching over 9 bases. The specimen was blood, either unsorted or a sorted T cell fraction (not recorded which). The sequence derives from a male donor with ankylosing spondylitis or in good health (not recorded which). CDR3 DNA sequence: TGTGCCAGCTGGGACAGGGCCTCTTCACCCCTCCACTTT. It codes for CASWDRASSPLHF.